This record looks at one T cell receptor beta chain sequence and its context. The PCR used 60 Vbeta and 13 Jbeta primers. Using immunoSEQ multiplex PCR, the repertoire was profiled, and TCRdb retains in-frame clones only, with some absent. The data contain about 170,000 clones, roughly 80% of them seen just once; the ten biggest clones take up 2.5% to 3.5%. This entry is derived from a study of cytomegalovirus exposure and HLA in healthy donors. J lost 1 base, V lost 0 bases, and 10 bases had no gene match. The CDR3 covers 18 residues. Germline assignment: CDR1 LGHNA and CDR2 YNFKEQ. The receptor comes from a female donor in good health and CMV-seronegative. Material for sequencing was PBMCs. The chain carries TRBV4-2 and TRBJ2-3, with 7 bases aligning to TRBD2. The CDR3 sequence is CASSQDLTSVPGTDTQYF. CDR3 DNA: TGTGCCAGCAGCCAAGACCTCACTAGCGTCCCAGGCACAGATACGCAGTATTTT.